The 3 T cell receptor beta chains below were found in one sample sequenced in a study of cytomegalovirus exposure and HLA in healthy donors. PCR was performed using 60 Vbeta and 13 Jbeta primers. TCRdb's table, derived via immunoSEQ multiplex PCR, lists solely in-frame clones and lacks some. This table holds about 120,000 clones, roughly 70% found once. Sequencing was carried out using PBMCs. The receptor set was obtained from a woman aged 40 to 49 in good health and CMV-seropositive.

Here the CDR3 DNA reads TGCGCCAGCAGCCAAGATGTAGCGCTGAGAGGCTATGGCTACACCTTC. Its translation: CASSQDVALRGYGYTF. This rearrangement joins TRBV4-3 to TRBJ1-2; D is ambiguous. There are 16 residues in the CDR3. Germline V lookup: CDR1 LGHNA, CDR2 YSLEER. The ends were cut back, 0 bases at V and 4 bases at J, with 15 bases in the middle.

For this clone: The same CDR3 arises from other DNA sequences in this sample as well. The chain joins TRBV6-5 to TRBJ2-7, with TRBD1 as a possible D gene (5 bases). V lost 6 bases and J lost 4, with 7 bases in between. The V gene's germline CDR1 is MNHEY and CDR2 SVGAGI. The CDR3 totals 11 residues. The CDR3 sequence is CASRQGYEQYF. CDR3 bases: TGTGCCAGCAGGCAGGGTTACGAGCAGTACTTC.

This chain uses TRBV28 with TRBJ1-1; D unclear. V dropped 1 base and J dropped 1 base, with 7 bases sitting between them. The CDR3 extends over 14 amino acids. CDR1 and CDR2 from the germline V gene are MDHEN and SYDVKM. CDR3 residues: CASSLLSENTEAFF. CDR3 sequence (DNA): TGTGCCAGCAGTTTATTGTCAGAGAACACTGAAGCTTTCTTT. The variable domain in full, with the rest retrieved from reference TRBV28 and TRBJ1-1, is DVKVTQSSRYLVKRTGEKVFLECVQDMDHENMFWYRQDPGLGLRLIYFSYDVKMKEKGDIPEGYSVSREKKERFSLILESASTNQTSMYLCASSLLSENTEAFFGQGTRLTVV.